The 3 T cell receptor beta chains listed next were all sequenced from one sample in a study of blood T cell repertoires in COVID-19. Clones were sequenced by immunoSEQ multiplex PCR, and TCRdb holds only the in-frame ones, with some missing. The table has 350,000 to 400,000 clones, roughly 90% seen once. Specimen: PBMCs or T cells enriched from blood (not recorded which). These receptors all stem from a woman in her forties who had been exposed to COVID-19.

This clone was recorded a few times. CDR3 sequence (DNA): TGTGCCAGCAGCTTCCGCGGGGGCTACACCTTC. Protein sequence: CASSFRGGYTF. The chain links TRBV11-3 to TRBJ1-2; D is undetermined. This CDR3 comprises 11 residues. V was trimmed by 3 bases and J by 8 bases, leaving 7 bases between them. Germline V lookup: CDR1 SGHNT, CDR2 YENEEA.

V and J are TRBV30 and TRBJ1-6; TRBD1 is a possible D gene (6 bases). Germline assignment: CDR1 GTSNPN and CDR2 SVGIG (reference sequence). Trimming shortened V by 2 bases and J by 0 bases, and 11 bases separated the two germline ends. The CDR3 has 16 amino acids. CDR3 protein: CAWSILGGSYNSPLHF. The CDR3 DNA sequence: TGTGCCTGGAGTATATTAGGGGGCTCCTATAATTCACCCCTCCACTTT. Combining the CDR3 with reference TRBV30 and TRBJ1-6 gives the whole variable domain SQTIHQWPATLVQPVGSPLSLECTVEGTSNPNLYWYRQAAGRGLQLLFYSVGIGQISSEVPQNLSASRPQDRQFILSSKKLLLSDSGFYLCAWSILGGSYNSPLHFGNGTRLTVT.

This rearrangement joins TRBV11-2 to TRBJ2-7; 7 bases map to TRBD2. The CDR3 loop spans 16 amino acids. Germline CDR1 reads SGHAT; CDR2 reads FQNNGV. V was pared by 4 bases and J by 2 bases, with 11 bases of the junction left unmatched. Here the CDR3 reads CASSSWGGENPYEQYF. The CDR3, as DNA: TGTGCCAGCAGCTCCTGGGGGGGGGAAAATCCCTACGAGCAGTACTTC.